Below are 30 T cell receptor beta chains sequenced from a single sample in a study of blood T cell repertoires in COVID-19 (dated by TCRdb to about 2020). Library prep was done by the immunoSEQ multiplex PCR assay. TCRdb took over this immuneACCESS table, retaining in-frame rearrangements with V and J assigned. Such tables are incomplete; in checked studies, under half of the missing clones stem from an unresolved V gene, and the remainder is unexplained. This sample gives some 360,000 clones in total; 80% to 90% of them show up just once. The ten most abundant clones make up 2.3% of the sample. Source material: peripheral blood. Every receptor here comes from a woman in her sixties with COVID-19, enrolled during active disease.

J is TRBJ2-2 and V is TRBV2; D is perhaps TRBD1 (6 bases). The germline V and J ends were trimmed by 6 bases and 4 bases, with 15 bases remaining between them. The CDR3 extends over 15 amino acids. Germline-derived CDR1 and CDR2 are SNHLY and FYNNEI. The CDR3 here is CASRTQGPGTGELFF. The DNA for the CDR3 is TGTGCCAGCAGAACACAGGGCCCAGGCACCGGGGAGCTGTTTTTT.

The chain is built from TRBV7-9 and TRBJ2-7; D is possibly TRBD2 (6 bases). With 2 bases removed from V and 6 bases from J, the gap between germline ends came to 17 bases. The CDR3 is 15 amino acids. Looked up from germline, CDR1 is SEHNR and CDR2 is FQNEAQ (reference sequence). This chain's CDR3 is CASSLNSGGIGEQYF. In nucleotides, the CDR3 is TGTGCCAGCAGCTTAAATTCAGGAGGGATAGGCGAGCAGTACTTC. Filled out from reference TRBV7-9 and TRBJ2-7, the complete variable domain reads DTGVSQNPRHKITKRGQNVTFRCDPISEHNRLYWYRQTLGQGPEFLTYFQNEAQLEKSRLLSDRFSAERPKGSFSTLEIQRTEQGDSAMYLCASSLNSGGIGEQYFGPGTRLTVT.

The rearrangement joins TRBV7-9 to TRBJ2-4, with 9 bases that match TRBD1. The V gene's germline CDR1 is SEHNR and CDR2 FQNEAQ (reference sequence). The CDR3 totals 12 residues. After removal of 5 bases from V and 9 bases from J, the junction contained 2 bases not matched to a gene. The CDR3 sequence is CASSLGQGIQYF. In DNA, the CDR3 is TGTGCCAGCAGCCTGGGACAGGGCATTCAGTACTTC.

The rearrangement joins TRBV6-1 to TRBJ2-5; 15 bases line up with TRBD2. The CDR3 contains 20 residues. Trimming at V came to 4 bases and at J to 5 bases, leaving 17 bases not matched to a gene. Germline lookup yields CDR1 MNHNS and CDR2 SASEGT. CDR3 DNA: TGTGCCAGCAGTGTATCTCGGACTAGCGGGGGGGCCCGGGCTCCCGAGACCCAGTACTTC. Protein: CASSVSRTSGGARAPETQYF.

The chain links TRBV18 to TRBJ2-1; TRBD2 might be the D (6 bases). Trimming removed 1 base from V and 6 bases from J, with 13 bases in between. The CDR3 extends over 15 amino acids. Germline CDR1 is KGHSH and CDR2 is LQKENI. CDR3 in DNA: TGTGCCAGCTCACCACGGTCAGCCGGGGGCAATGAGCAGTTCTTC. Translated, it gives CASSPRSAGGNEQFF. Drawing the rest from reference TRBV18 and TRBJ2-1, the complete variable domain is NAGVMQNPRHLVRRRGQEARLRCSPMKGHSHVYWYRQLPEEGLKFMVYLQKENIIDESGMPKERFSAEFPKEGPSILRIQQVVRGDSAAYFCASSPRSAGGNEQFFGPGTRLTVL.

This clone appeared a single time. V usage is TRBV2 and J usage is TRBJ1-2, with D hard to call. The CDR3 contains 16 residues. V lost 7 bases to trimming and J lost 8 bases, with 26 bases between them. CDR1 is SNHLY and CDR2 is FYNNEI in the germline V gene. The CDR3 region is CASMLEVHSGGEGYTF. CDR3 bases: TGTGCCAGCATGTTAGAGGTTCACTCGGGTGGAGAGGGCTACACCTTC.

The table lists this clone with a few counts. The CDR3 sequence: CASSLLGNGYTF. CDR3 DNA sequence: TGTGCCAGCAGCTTGCTCGGTAACGGCTACACCTTC. V is TRBV5-4 and J is TRBJ1-2; D is ambiguous. Germline lookup yields CDR1 SGHNT and CDR2 YYREEE (reference sequence). The length of the CDR3 is 12 residues. The V end was cut by 1 base, the J end by 8 bases, with 9 bases between.

This chain uses TRBV6-5 with TRBJ2-2, with a tentative D call TRBD1 (6 bases). Per germline, CDR1 MNHEY and CDR2 SVGAGI. V lost 6 bases, J lost 2 bases, and 13 bases lay in between. This CDR3 is 15 amino acids long. The DNA of the CDR3 is TGTGCCAGCAGCTTCGACAGGTCAAACACCGGGGAGCTGTTTTTT. The encoded protein is CASSFDRSNTGELFF.

J is TRBJ1-1 and V is TRBV2, with 10 bases aligning to TRBD1. V was pared by 6 bases and J by 6 bases, with 10 bases of the junction left unmatched. CDR1 and CDR2 (germline): SNHLY, FYNNEI. This CDR3 comprises 15 residues. CDR3 sequence (DNA): TGTGCCAGCAGACTCGCGTTGGGACAGGGGTCTGAAGCTTTCTTT. Residues: CASRLALGQGSEAFF.

V gene TRBV29-1 combines with J gene TRBJ2-1; perhaps TRBD2 as D (5 bases). V was clipped by 5 bases and J by 7 bases, with 12 bases between them. CDR3 size: 12 residues. Germline-derived CDR1 and CDR2 are SQVTM and ANQGSEA. For the CDR3, the DNA is TGCAGCGTTTCTGACACGGGGAATGAGCAGTTCTTC. It translates to CSVSDTGNEQFF.

This clone was picked up one time. The genes are TRBV5-1 and TRBJ2-2; 11 bases agree with TRBD1. V was pared by 4 bases and J by 7 bases, with 6 bases of the junction left unmatched. Germline V gene sequence: CDR1 SGHRS, CDR2 YFSETQ. The CDR3 is made up of 15 amino acids. This CDR3 is CASSGQGAQGGELFF. As DNA, the CDR3 is TGCGCCAGCAGCGGACAGGGGGCGCAGGGCGGGGAGCTGTTTTTT. Based on the CDR3 plus reference TRBV5-1 and TRBJ2-2, the full variable domain is KAGVTQTPRYLIKTRGQQVTLSCSPISGHRSVSWYQQTPGQGLQFLFEYFSETQRNKGNFPGRFSGRQFSNSRSEMNVSTLELGDSALYLCASSGQGAQGGELFFGEGSRLTVL.

The chain joins TRBV5-8 to TRBJ1-5; D is undetermined. The germline CDR1 and CDR2 sequences are SGHTS and YDEGEE. The CDR3 spans 15 residues. Trimming shortened V by 1 base and J by 4 bases, and 12 bases separated the two germline ends. DNA of the CDR3: TGTGCCAGCAGCTTGATGCCCCGCAGGAATCAGCCCCAGCATTTT. It encodes CASSLMPRRNQPQHF.

V is TRBV14 and J is TRBJ2-3; 10 nucleotides agree with TRBD2. The J segment lost 5 bases and the V segment lost 4 bases, leaving 15 bases of the junction unmatched. Germline CDR1 is SGHDN and CDR2 is FVKESK. CDR3 size: 18 residues. The CDR3 DNA sequence: TGTGCCAGCAGCCGAGGGACAAGCGGGGGGGTCCGAAGAGATACGCAGTATTTT. This gives the protein CASSRGTSGGVRRDTQYF.

The chain uses TRBV12-3 or TRBV12-4 and TRBJ2-3; D is unclear. The V end lost 2 bases, the J end lost 5 bases, and 5 bases lay between the germline ends. The CDR3 totals 12 residues. For the CDR3, the DNA is TGTGCCAGCAGTTTAACGGGAGATACGCAGTATTTT. Translated: CASSLTGDTQYF.

This clone was counted at least ten times. V usage is TRBV3-1 (or the pseudogene TRBV3-2) and J usage is TRBJ2-1, with 7 positions matching TRBD2. After removal of 0 bases from V and 15 bases from J, the junction contained 11 bases not matched to a gene. The CDR3 contains 14 residues. Looked up from germline, CDR1 is LGHDT and CDR2 is YNNKEL (reference sequence). The CDR3 DNA reads TGTGCCAGCAGCCAAGACGGGACCGAGCGGGGACTGTTCTTC. Amino acid sequence: CASSQDGTERGLFF.

This chain joins TRBV5-1 and TRBJ2-3, with 9 bases identical to TRBD2. This CDR3 is built from 17 residues. Germline values: CDR1 SGHRS, CDR2 YFSETQ. Losses at the gene ends were 0 bases for V and 6 bases for J; bases not matched to a gene: 11. CDR3 amino acids: CASSLAQRGEGRDTQYF. The DNA of the CDR3 is TGCGCCAGCAGCTTGGCCCAGCGGGGGGAGGGTCGGGATACGCAGTATTTT. The entire variable domain, with the rest obtained from reference TRBV5-1 and TRBJ2-3, is as follows: KAGVTQTPRYLIKTRGQQVTLSCSPISGHRSVSWYQQTPGQGLQFLFEYFSETQRNKGNFPGRFSGRQFSNSRSEMNVSTLELGDSALYLCASSLAQRGEGRDTQYFGPGTRLTVL.

V is TRBV25-1 and J is TRBJ2-7; D might be TRBD2 (5 bases). The CDR3 loop spans 14 amino acids. Germline lookup yields CDR1 MGHDK and CDR2 SYGVNS. V lost 4 bases to trimming and J lost 3 bases, with 13 bases between them. CDR3 region: CASSGVGRGYEQYF. In DNA, the CDR3 is TGTGCCAGCAGTGGGGTAGGACGGGGCTACGAGCAGTACTTC.

V and J are TRBV7-3 and TRBJ2-5; 8 positions agree with TRBD2. This CDR3 spans 15 amino acids. CDR1 and CDR2 (germline): SGHTA, FQGTGA. V lost 5 bases to trimming and J lost 4 bases; unmatched junction nucleotides: 9. In DNA, the CDR3 is TGTGCCAGCAGCGACCTGGGGCTAGCGGGAGAGACCCAGTACTTC. Protein: CASSDLGLAGETQYF.

The chain uses TRBV28 and TRBJ2-3; 10 nucleotides line up with TRBD1. Germline V CDR1 and CDR2: MDHEN, SYDVKM. The CDR3 is 15 amino acids. The trim removed 7 bases at V and 2 bases at J, leaving 6 bases unmatched. The DNA for the CDR3 is TGTGCCAGCACCGGGGGACAGGGGTTCACAGATACGCAGTATTTT. Amino acids: CASTGGQGFTDTQYF.

The V call is TRBV3-1 (or the pseudogene TRBV3-2), the J call TRBJ2-3, with a possible D match to TRBD2 (7 bases). The V gene lost 1 base and the J gene lost 0 bases, with 8 bases spanning the gap. CDR1 and CDR2 (germline): LGHDT, YNNKEL (reference sequence). The CDR3 consists of 15 residues. CDR3 coding DNA: TGTGCCAGCAGCCAAGCGGGGGGCAGCACAGATACGCAGTATTTT. This codes for CASSQAGGSTDTQYF.

The rearrangement joins TRBV5-8 to TRBJ1-6; TRBD1 might be the D (5 bases). The CDR3 covers 16 residues. Germline-derived CDR1 and CDR2 are SGHTS and YDEGEE. Trimming stripped 0 bases from V and 11 bases from J, with 18 bases between. The CDR3 reads CASSLEVGAGWTPLHF. CDR3 in DNA: TGTGCCAGCAGCTTGGAGGTAGGGGCCGGTTGGACACCCCTCCACTTT.

V gene TRBV5-1 combines with J gene TRBJ1-1; 11 bases align to TRBD1. V trimming: 3 bases; J trimming: 1 base; junction bases outside the gene matches: 2. Looked up from germline, CDR1 is SGHRS and CDR2 is YFSETQ. The CDR3 spans 15 residues. DNA of the CDR3: TGCGCCAGCAGCTCGGGACAGGGGGAGAACACTGAAGCTTTCTTT. Protein product: CASSSGQGENTEAFF.

The chain employs TRBV29-1 and TRBJ1-4; 8 positions match TRBD1. The CDR3 length is 16 residues. J lost 7 bases, V lost 1 base, and 11 bases had no gene match. Germline CDR1 and CDR2: SQVTM and ANQGSEA. The CDR3: CSVEGDVGQEGEKLFF. The DNA of the CDR3 is TGCAGCGTTGAAGGGGATGTGGGACAGGAAGGTGAAAAACTGTTTTTT. Combining the CDR3 with reference TRBV29-1 and TRBJ1-4 gives the whole variable domain SAVISQKPSRDICQRGTSLTIQCQVDSQVTMMFWYRQQPGQSLTLIATANQGSEATYESGFVIDKFPISRPNLTFSTLTVSNMSPEDSSIYLCSVEGDVGQEGEKLFFGSGTQLSVL.

The rearrangement uses TRBV19 and TRBJ2-6; 13 bases agree with TRBD2. The CDR3 loop spans 18 amino acids. Unmatched junction bases numbered 9, after V lost 10 bases and J lost 0 bases. The germline CDR1 and CDR2 sequences are LNHDA and SQIVND (reference sequence). The CDR3 nucleotides are TGTGCCACATTTCCCGGGACTAGCGGGGCCTCTGGGGCCAACGTCCTGACTTTC. Its protein is CATFPGTSGASGANVLTF.

V gene TRBV6-5 combines with J gene TRBJ2-7; D is perhaps TRBD1 (6 bases). The CDR3 totals 15 residues. The germline gives CDR1 MNHEY, CDR2 SVGAGI. The V gene lost 5 bases and the J gene lost 3 bases, with 17 bases spanning the gap. This CDR3 reads CASSILGQKNYEQYF. Written as DNA, the CDR3 is TGTGCCAGCAGTATTCTCGGACAGAAAAACTACGAGCAGTACTTC.

The chain is built from TRBV20-1 and TRBJ1-3, with D maybe TRBD1 (5 bases). The germline V gene encodes CDR1 DFQATT and CDR2 SNEGSKA (reference sequence). This CDR3 contains 14 residues. V was pared by 3 bases and J by 0 bases, with 9 bases between. In nucleotides, the CDR3 is TGCAGTGCTAGTCAGGGTAACTCTGGAAACACCATATATTTT. As protein: CSASQGNSGNTIYF.

J is TRBJ1-2 and V is TRBV30; TRBD1 matches 7 bases. With 8 bases clipped from V and 4 bases from J, the junction kept 7 bases outside the gene matches. Germline CDR1 is GTSNPN and CDR2 is SVGIG (reference sequence). CDR3 length: 12 amino acids. The CDR3 sequence is CAGGQESYGYTF. CDR3 nucleotides: TGTGCCGGAGGACAGGAGAGCTATGGCTACACCTTC. The full variable domain, its missing parts supplied by reference TRBV30 and TRBJ1-2, is SQTIHQWPATLVQPVGSPLSLECTVEGTSNPNLYWYRQAAGRGLQLLFYSVGIGQISSEVPQNLSASRPQDRQFILSSKKLLLSDSGFYLCAGGQESYGYTFGSGTRLTVV.

The rearrangement joins TRBV6-1 to TRBJ1-5, with D unresolved. The germline V gene has CDR1 MNHNS and CDR2 SASEGT. The CDR3 consists of 14 residues. Trimming shortened V by 0 bases and J by 4 bases, and 7 bases separated the two germline ends. The CDR3 is CASSEAPGNQPQHF. The CDR3 region has the DNA TGTGCCAGCAGTGAAGCGCCAGGTAATCAGCCCCAGCATTTT.

The chain carries TRBV6-5 and TRBJ2-7; D is perhaps TRBD2 (6 bases). The CDR3 totals 15 residues. Trimming removed 0 bases from V and 4 bases from J, with 13 bases in between. CDR1 MNHEY and CDR2 SVGAGI come from the germline V gene. For the CDR3, the DNA is TGTGCCAGCAGTTACTCGAAAGCGGGTGGGTACGAGCAGTACTTC. Amino acid sequence: CASSYSKAGGYEQYF.

The V call is TRBV5-1, the J call TRBJ1-2; 10 bases agree with TRBD1. Germline assignment: CDR1 SGHRS and CDR2 YFSETQ. The CDR3 has 15 amino acids. V shed 4 bases, J shed 3 bases, and the junction held 6 bases outside the gene matches. The CDR3 reads CASSQKTGGDYGYTF. The CDR3 nucleotides are TGCGCCAGCAGCCAAAAGACAGGGGGCGACTATGGCTACACCTTC.